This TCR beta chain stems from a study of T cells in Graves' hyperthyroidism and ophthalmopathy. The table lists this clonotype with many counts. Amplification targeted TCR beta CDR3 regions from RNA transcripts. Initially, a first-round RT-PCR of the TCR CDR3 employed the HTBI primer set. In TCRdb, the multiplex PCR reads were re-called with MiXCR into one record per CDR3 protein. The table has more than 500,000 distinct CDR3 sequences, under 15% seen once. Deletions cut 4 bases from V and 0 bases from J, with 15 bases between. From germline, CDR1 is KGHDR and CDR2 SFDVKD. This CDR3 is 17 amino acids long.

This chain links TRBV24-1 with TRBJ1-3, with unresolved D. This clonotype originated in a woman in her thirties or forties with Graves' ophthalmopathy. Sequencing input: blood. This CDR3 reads CATSETPMDLSGNTIYF. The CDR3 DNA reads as TGTGCCACCAGTGAGACCCCTATGGACCTCTCTGGAAACACCATATATTTT.